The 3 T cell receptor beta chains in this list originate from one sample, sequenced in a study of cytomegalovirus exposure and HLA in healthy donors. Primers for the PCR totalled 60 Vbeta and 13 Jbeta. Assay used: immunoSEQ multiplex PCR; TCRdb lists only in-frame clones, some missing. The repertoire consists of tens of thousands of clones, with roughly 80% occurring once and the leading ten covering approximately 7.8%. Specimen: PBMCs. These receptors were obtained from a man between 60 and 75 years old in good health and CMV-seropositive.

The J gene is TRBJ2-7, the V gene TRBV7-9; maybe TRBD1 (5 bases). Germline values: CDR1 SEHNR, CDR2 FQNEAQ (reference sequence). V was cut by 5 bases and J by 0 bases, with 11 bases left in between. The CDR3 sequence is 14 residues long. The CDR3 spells CASSPQGISYEQYF. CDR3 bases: TGTGCCAGCAGCCCCCAGGGAATCTCCTACGAGCAGTACTTC.

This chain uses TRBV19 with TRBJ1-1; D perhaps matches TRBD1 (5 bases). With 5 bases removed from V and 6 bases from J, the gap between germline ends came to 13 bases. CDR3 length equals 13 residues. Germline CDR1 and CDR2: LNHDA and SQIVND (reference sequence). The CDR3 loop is CASSASRGAEAFF. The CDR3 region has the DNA TGTGCCAGTAGTGCGAGTCGGGGGGCTGAAGCTTTCTTT.

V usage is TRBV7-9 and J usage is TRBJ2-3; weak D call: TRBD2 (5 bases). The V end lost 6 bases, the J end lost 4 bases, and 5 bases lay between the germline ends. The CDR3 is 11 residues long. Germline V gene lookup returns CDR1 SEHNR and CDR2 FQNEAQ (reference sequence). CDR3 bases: TGTGCCAGCAGGGGAGCAGATACGCAGTATTTT. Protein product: CASRGADTQYF.